The source of this T cell receptor (beta chain) is a study of technical replicates of blood from a few donors. Germline V gene lookup returns CDR1 KGHSH and CDR2 LQKENI. The CDR3 has 14 amino acids. The V and J ends lost 6 bases and 3 bases, in that order; junction bases with no gene match: 5. Measured with immunoSEQ multiplex PCR; TCRdb has only the in-frame clones, and not every one. In the table there are about 85,000 clones, 90% to 95% of which are singletons. This clonotype was obtained from a human donor in good health. Sequencing was performed on T cells isolated from PBMCs. This chain joins TRBV18 and TRBJ2-1, with 7 bases matching TRBD1. The CDR3 region has the DNA TGTGCCAGCTCCGGGACAGCCCTCTACAATGAGCAGTTCTTC. Its protein is CASSGTALYNEQFF.